This TCR beta chain was observed in a study of blood T cell repertoires in COVID-19. Study-level background: The United States, Italy and Spain were the sources of the acute and convalescent COVID-19 samples. Sources were T cells, B-cell-depleted T cells, or PBMCs; the material itself was cDNA or gDNA.

The repertoire was sequenced with immunoSEQ multiplex PCR; TCRdb's copy has only in-frame clones and lacks some. This table has around 110,000 clones, 82% appearing once. The V and J ends lost 3 bases and 0 bases, in that order; junction bases with no gene match: 1. This CDR3 is built from 15 residues. Looked up from germline, CDR1 is LNHDA and CDR2 is SQIVND (reference sequence). The clonotype was recovered from a woman aged 70-85 years with acute or convalescent COVID-19. The genes are TRBV19 and TRBJ1-3; 8 bases match TRBD1. The sample consisted of peripheral blood. The CDR3 spells CASSITGGSGNTIYF. The CDR3 DNA reads as TGTGCCAGTAGTATTACAGGGGGCTCTGGAAACACCATATATTTT.